Listed below are T cell receptor beta chains from one sample, sequenced in a study of T cells in Graves' hyperthyroidism and ophthalmopathy. TCRdb fed the multiplex PCR reads into MiXCR, producing one record per CDR3 protein. The sample contains around 530,000 distinct CDR3 sequences, approximately 17% of which appear only once. The sequenced sample consisted of blood. The origin of the receptors is a woman aged 18 to 35 with Graves' ophthalmopathy. CDR3s include the opening cysteine and the closing phenylalanine or tryptophan. A D gene is named only where the DNA matches it firmly. Size is stated for part of the rows, as once, few or many counts, or as a class when the clone is expanded.

TRBJ2-7 | NA | many | TRBV20-1 | TGCAGTGCTAGAGATCTGGGGGGCAAGTTGTACGAGCAGTACTTC | CSARDLGGKLYEQYF
TRBJ2-7 | NA | NA | TRBV9 | TGTGCCAGCAGCGTAGGGGGGTACAATGAGCAGTACTTC | CASSVGGYNEQYF
TRBJ2-7 | NA | few | TRBV10-3 | TGTGCCATCAGTGACAACTCCTACGAGCAGTACTTC | CAISDNSYEQYF
TRBJ1-2 | NA | NA | TRBV27 | TGTGCCGGCAGTCCCGGATTAACTACAGATAACTATGGCTACACCTTC | CAGSPGLTTDNYGYTF
TRBJ2-1 | NA | many | TRBV30 | TGTGCCTGGAGTGTACGACTGGGGCGGTTCTTC | CAWSVRLGRFF
TRBJ2-7 | NA | many | TRBV5-6 | TGTGCCAGCAGCTGGAGGGGGGGACAGTTCACCTACGAGCAGTACTTC | CASSWRGGQFTYEQYF
TRBJ1-2 | NA | few | TRBV28 | TGTGCCAGCAGGTCGCCGGGACCGGGATTCTATGGCTACACCTTC | CASRSPGPGFYGYTF
TRBJ2-5 | TRBD2 | many | TRBV7-9 | TGTGCCAGCAGCGAAGCACTAGCGGCTCAAGAGACCCAGTACTTC | CASSEALAAQETQYF
TRBJ1-2 | TRBD1 | many | TRBV27 | TGTGCCAGCAGTTTACTCGGGACAGGGTTTGGCTACACCTTC | CASSLLGTGFGYTF
TRBJ1-2 | TRBD1 | many | TRBV13 | TGTGCCAGCAGCCTAAGAGGGACAGGGGAAGCCTTTAACTATGGCTACACCTTC | CASSLRGTGEAFNYGYTF